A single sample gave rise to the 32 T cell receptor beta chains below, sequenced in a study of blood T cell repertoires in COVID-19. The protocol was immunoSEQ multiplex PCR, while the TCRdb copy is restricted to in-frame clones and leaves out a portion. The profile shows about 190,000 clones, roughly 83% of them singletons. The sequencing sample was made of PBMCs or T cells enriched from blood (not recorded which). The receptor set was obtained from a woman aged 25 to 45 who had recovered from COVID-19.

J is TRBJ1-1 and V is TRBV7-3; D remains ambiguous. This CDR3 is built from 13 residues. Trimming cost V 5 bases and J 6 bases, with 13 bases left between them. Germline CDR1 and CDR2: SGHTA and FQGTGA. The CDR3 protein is CASSAQGRAEAFF. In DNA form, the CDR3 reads TGTGCCAGCAGCGCTCAAGGGAGGGCTGAAGCTTTCTTT.

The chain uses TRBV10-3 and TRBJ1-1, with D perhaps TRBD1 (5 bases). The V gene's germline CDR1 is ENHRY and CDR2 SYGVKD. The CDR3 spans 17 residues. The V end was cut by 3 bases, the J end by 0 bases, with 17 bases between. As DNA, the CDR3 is TGTGCCATCAGTGAAAATGAGGGAGGGGCCATGAACACTGAAGCTTTCTTT. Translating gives CAISENEGGAMNTEAFF.

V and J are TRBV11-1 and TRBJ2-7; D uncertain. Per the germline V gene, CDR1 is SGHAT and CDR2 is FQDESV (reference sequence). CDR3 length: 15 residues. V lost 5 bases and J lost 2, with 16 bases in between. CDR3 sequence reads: CASSEARRTTYEQYF. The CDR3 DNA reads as TGTGCCAGCAGCGAAGCGCGACGTACAACCTACGAGCAGTACTTC.

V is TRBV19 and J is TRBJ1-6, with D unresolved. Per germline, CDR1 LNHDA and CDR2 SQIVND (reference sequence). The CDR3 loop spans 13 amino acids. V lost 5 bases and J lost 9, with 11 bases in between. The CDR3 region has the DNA TGTGCCAGTAGTTCCCCGGGTTTTTCACCCCTCCACTTT. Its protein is CASSSPGFSPLHF.

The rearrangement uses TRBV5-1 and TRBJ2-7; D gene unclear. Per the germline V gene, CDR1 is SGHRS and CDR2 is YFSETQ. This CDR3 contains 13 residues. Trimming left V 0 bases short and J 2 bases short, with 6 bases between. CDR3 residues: CASSLATAYEQYF. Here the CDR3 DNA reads TGCGCCAGCAGCTTGGCTACAGCCTACGAGCAGTACTTC.

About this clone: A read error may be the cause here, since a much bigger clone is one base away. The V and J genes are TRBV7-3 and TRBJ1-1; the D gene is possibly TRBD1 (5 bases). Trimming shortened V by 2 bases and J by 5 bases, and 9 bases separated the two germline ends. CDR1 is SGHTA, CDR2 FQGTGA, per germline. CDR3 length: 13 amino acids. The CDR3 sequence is CASSLLGGTEAFF. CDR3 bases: TGTGCCAGCAGCTTACTCGGGGGGACTGAAGCTTTCTTT.

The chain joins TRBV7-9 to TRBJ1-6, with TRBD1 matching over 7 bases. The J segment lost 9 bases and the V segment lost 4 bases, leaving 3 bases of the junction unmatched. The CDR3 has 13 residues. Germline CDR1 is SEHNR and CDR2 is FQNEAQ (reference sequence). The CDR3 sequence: CASSSDRTSPLHF. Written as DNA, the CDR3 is TGTGCCAGCAGCTCGGACAGGACTTCACCCCTCCACTTT. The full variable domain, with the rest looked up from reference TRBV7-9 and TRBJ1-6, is DTGVSQNPRHKITKRGQNVTFRCDPISEHNRLYWYRQTLGQGPEFLTYFQNEAQLEKSRLLSDRFSAERPKGSFSTLEIQRTEQGDSAMYLCASSSDRTSPLHFGNGTRLTVT.

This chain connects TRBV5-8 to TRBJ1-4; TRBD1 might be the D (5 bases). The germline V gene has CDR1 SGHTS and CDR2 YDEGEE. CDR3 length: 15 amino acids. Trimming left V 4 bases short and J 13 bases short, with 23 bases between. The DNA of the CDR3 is TGTGCCAGCAGCGTACAGGCCCGGACCGCGAAGATACTGTTTTTT. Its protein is CASSVQARTAKILFF. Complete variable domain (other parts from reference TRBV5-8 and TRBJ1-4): EAGVTQSPTHLIKTRGQQATLRCSPISGHTSVYWYQQALGLGLQFLLWYDEGEERNRGNFPPRFSGRQFPNYSSELNVNALELEDSALYLCASSVQARTAKILFFGSGTQLSVL.

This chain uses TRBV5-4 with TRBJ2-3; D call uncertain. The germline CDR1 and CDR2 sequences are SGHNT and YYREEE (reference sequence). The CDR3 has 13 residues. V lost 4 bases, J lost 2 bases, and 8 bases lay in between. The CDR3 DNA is TGTGCCAGCAGCACAGATCACACAGATACGCAGTATTTT. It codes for CASSTDHTDTQYF.

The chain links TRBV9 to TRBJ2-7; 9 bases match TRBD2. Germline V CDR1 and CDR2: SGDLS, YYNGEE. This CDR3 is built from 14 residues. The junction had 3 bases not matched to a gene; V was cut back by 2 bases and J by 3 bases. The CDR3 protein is CASSVSGSVYEQYF. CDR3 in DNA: TGTGCCAGCAGCGTTAGCGGGAGCGTCTACGAGCAGTACTTC. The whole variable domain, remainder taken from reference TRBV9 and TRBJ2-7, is DSGVTQTPKHLITATGQRVTLRCSPRSGDLSVYWYQQSLDQGLQFLIQYYNGEERAKGNILERFSAQQFPDLHSELNLSSLELGDSALYFCASSVSGSVYEQYFGPGTRLTVT.

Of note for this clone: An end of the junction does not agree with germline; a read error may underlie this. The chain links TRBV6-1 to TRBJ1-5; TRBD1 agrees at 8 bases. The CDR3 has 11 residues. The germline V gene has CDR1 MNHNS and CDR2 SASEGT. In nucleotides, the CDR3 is TGTGCCAGCAGTGAAAGGGCAGGGGGCGCTTTT. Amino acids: CASSERAGGAF.

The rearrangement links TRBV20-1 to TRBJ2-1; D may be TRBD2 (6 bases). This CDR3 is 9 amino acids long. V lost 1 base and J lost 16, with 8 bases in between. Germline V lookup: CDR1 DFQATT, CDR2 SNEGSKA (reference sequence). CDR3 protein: CSARGGGFF. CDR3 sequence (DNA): TGCAGTGCTAGAGGGGGAGGCTTCTTC.

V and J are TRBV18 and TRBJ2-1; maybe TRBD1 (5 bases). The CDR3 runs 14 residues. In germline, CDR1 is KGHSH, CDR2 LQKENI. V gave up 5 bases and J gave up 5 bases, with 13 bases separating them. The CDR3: CASSKTQVNNEQFF. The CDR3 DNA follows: TGTGCCAGCTCAAAGACACAGGTTAACAATGAGCAGTTCTTC.

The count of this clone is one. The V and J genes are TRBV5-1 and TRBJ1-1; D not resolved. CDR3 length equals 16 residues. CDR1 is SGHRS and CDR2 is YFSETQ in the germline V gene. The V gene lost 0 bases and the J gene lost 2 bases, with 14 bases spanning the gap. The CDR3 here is CASSLVLSGRNTEAFF. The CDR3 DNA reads TGCGCCAGCAGCTTGGTACTTTCAGGCAGAAACACTGAAGCTTTCTTT.

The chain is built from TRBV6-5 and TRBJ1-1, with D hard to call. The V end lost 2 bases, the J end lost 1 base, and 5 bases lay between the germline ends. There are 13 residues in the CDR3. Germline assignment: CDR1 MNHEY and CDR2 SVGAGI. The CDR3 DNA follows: TGTGCCAGCAGTTACGAGGGGAACACTGAAGCTTTCTTT. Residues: CASSYEGNTEAFF.

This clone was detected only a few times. The CDR3, as DNA: TGTGCCTGTACCCTAGCGGGAGGGTCCGGGGAGACCCAGTACTTC. Protein sequence: CACTLAGGSGETQYF. V and J are TRBV30 and TRBJ2-5; TRBD2 agrees at 12 bases. In germline, CDR1 is GTSNPN, CDR2 SVGIG (reference sequence). The CDR3 has 15 residues. With 6 bases clipped from V and 5 bases from J, the junction kept 10 bases outside the gene matches.

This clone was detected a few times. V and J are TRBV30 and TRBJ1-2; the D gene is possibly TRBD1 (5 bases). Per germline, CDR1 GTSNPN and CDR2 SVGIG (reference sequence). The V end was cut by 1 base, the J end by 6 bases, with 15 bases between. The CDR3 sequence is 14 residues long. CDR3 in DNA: TGTGCCTGGAGTGAGGGGAGGGGCGCGGATGGCTACACCTTC. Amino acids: CAWSEGRGADGYTF.

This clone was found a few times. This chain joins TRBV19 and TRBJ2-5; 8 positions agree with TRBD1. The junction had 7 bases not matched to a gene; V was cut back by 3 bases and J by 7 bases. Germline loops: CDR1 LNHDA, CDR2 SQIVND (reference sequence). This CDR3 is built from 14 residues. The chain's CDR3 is CASSMAGGEGTQYF. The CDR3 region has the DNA TGTGCCAGTAGTATGGCAGGGGGCGAGGGGACCCAGTACTTC.

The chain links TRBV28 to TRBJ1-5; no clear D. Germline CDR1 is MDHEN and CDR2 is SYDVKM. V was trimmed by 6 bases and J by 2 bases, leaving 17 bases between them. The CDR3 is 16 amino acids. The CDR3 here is CASRPGRRYGNQPQHF. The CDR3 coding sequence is TGTGCCAGCAGACCCGGGAGGCGGTATGGCAATCAGCCCCAGCATTTT.

DNA of the CDR3: TGCGCCAGCAGTCCAGACAGGGCCCAGCAGTTCTTC. This sequence encodes CASSPDRAQQFF. The J gene is TRBJ2-1, the V gene TRBV10-1; 7 nucleotides line up with TRBD1. Germline trimming cut 5 bases from V and 11 bases from J; bases unmatched to any gene: 6. The CDR3 contains 12 residues. The germline gives CDR1 WNHNN, CDR2 SYGVQD (reference sequence).

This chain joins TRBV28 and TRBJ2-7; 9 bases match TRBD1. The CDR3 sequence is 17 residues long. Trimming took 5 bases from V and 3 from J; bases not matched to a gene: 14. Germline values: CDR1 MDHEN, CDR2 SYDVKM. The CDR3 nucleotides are TGTGCCAGCAGTCCATTCTCCGGGACAGGGAGGTTCTACGAGCAGTACTTC. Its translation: CASSPFSGTGRFYEQYF.

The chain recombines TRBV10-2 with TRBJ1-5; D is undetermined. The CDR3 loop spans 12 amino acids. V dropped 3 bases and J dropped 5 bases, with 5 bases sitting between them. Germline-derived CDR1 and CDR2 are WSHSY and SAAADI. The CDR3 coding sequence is TGCGCCAGCAGTGATCGGTATCAGCCCCAGCATTTT. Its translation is CASSDRYQPQHF.

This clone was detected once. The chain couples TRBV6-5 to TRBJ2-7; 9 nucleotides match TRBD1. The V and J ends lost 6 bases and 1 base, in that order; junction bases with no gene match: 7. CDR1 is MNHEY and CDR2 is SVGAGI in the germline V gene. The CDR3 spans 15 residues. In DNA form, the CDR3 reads TGTGCCAGCAGCACGGACAGGGGAGGATCCTACGAGCAGTACTTC. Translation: CASSTDRGGSYEQYF.

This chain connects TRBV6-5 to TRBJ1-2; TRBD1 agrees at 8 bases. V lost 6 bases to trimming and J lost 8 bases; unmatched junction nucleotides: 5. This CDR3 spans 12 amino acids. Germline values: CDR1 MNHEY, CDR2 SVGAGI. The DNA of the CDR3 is TGTGCCAGCAGAAGGACAGGGCGAGGCTACACCTTC. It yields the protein CASRRTGRGYTF.

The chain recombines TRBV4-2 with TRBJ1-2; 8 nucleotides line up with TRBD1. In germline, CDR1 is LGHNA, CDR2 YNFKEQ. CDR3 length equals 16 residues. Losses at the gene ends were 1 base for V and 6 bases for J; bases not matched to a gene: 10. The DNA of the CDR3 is TGTGCCAGCAGCCAAGCCGGGGACAGGCGATCCGATGGCTACACCTTC. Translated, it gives CASSQAGDRRSDGYTF.

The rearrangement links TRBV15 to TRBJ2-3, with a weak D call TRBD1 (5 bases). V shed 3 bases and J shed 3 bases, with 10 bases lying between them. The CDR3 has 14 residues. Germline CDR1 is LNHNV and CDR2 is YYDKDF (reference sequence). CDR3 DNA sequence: TGTGCCACCAGCAGTAGGGGCAGGACAGATACGCAGTATTTT. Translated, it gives CATSSRGRTDTQYF.

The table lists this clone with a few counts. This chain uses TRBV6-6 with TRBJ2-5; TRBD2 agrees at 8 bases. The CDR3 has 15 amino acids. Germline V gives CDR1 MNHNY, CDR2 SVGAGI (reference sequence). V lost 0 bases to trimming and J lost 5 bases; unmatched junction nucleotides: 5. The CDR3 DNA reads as TGTGCCAGCAGTTACTCGACTAGCGTTCAGGAGACCCAGTACTTC. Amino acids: CASSYSTSVQETQYF.

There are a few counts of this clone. In nucleotides, the CDR3 is TGTGCCAGCAGCTTGGTTCGCTATGGCTACACCTTC. Residues: CASSLVRYGYTF. The chain carries TRBV5-4 and TRBJ1-2, with D unclear. The CDR3 runs to 12 residues. CDR1 is SGHNT, CDR2 YYREEE, per germline (reference sequence). The germline V and J ends were trimmed by 0 bases and 4 bases, with 4 bases remaining between them.

CDR3 bases: TGTGCCAGCAGATGGGACAGAAGGACGCTCTATGGCTACACCTTC. This gives the protein CASRWDRRTLYGYTF. V is TRBV5-8 and J is TRBJ1-2, with 7 bases identical to TRBD1. The CDR3 has 15 amino acids. The trim removed 5 bases at V and 4 bases at J, leaving 11 bases unmatched. Germline values: CDR1 SGHTS, CDR2 YDEGEE. The complete variable domain, with remaining parts taken from reference TRBV5-8 and TRBJ1-2, reads EAGVTQSPTHLIKTRGQQATLRCSPISGHTSVYWYQQALGLGLQFLLWYDEGEERNRGNFPPRFSGRQFPNYSSELNVNALELEDSALYLCASRWDRRTLYGYTFGSGTRLTVV.

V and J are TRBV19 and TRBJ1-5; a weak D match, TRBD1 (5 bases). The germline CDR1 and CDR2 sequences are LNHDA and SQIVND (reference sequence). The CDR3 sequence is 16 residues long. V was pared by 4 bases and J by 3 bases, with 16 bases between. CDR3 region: CASSTLMGGNNQPQHF. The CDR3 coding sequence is TGTGCCAGTAGTACTCTCATGGGGGGAAACAATCAGCCCCAGCATTTT.

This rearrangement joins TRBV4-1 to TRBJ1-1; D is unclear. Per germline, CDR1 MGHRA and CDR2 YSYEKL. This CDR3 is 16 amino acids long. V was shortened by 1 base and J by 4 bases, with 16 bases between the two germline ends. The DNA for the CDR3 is TGCGCCAGCAGCCAAGCTCCGAGGGCAGTGAGCACTGAAGCTTTCTTT. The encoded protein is CASSQAPRAVSTEAFF.

The DNA of the CDR3 is TGTGCCAGCAGTGGAGGGACAGGGTTAAATTGGGGACCTGGAAACACCATATATTTT. Translated: CASSGGTGLNWGPGNTIYF. The rearrangement joins TRBV2 to TRBJ1-3; 9 nucleotides agree with TRBD1. There are 19 residues in the CDR3. The junction had 15 bases not matched to a gene; V was cut back by 4 bases and J by 2 bases. The germline V gene has CDR1 SNHLY and CDR2 FYNNEI.